Following are 23 T cell receptor beta chains from one sample sequenced in a study of PD-1 blockade in classical Hodgkin lymphoma. Measured with immunoSEQ multiplex PCR; TCRdb has only the in-frame clones, and not every one. The sample gives more than 40,000 clones, approximately 83% of which show up once; approximately 20% is in the top ten. The patients all showed relapse after autologous stem cell transplantation, while their brentuximab vedotin exposure varied. The sequencing here drew on peripheral blood mononuclear cells (PBMCs), taken at baseline. All receptors derive from a human donor with classical Hodgkin lymphoma.

The chain couples TRBV5-1 to TRBJ2-7; D possibly corresponds to TRBD1 (6 bases). The germline gives CDR1 SGHRS, CDR2 YFSETQ. Trimming took off 2 bases at V and 2 bases at J, with 14 bases between the two ends. This CDR3 comprises 15 residues. DNA of the CDR3: TGCGCCAGCAGCTTAAACAGGGATCCAACCTACGAGCAGTACTTC. Translating it yields CASSLNRDPTYEQYF.

The rearrangement links TRBV6-1 to TRBJ1-3; the D gene is possibly TRBD1 (6 bases). Looked up from germline, CDR1 is MNHNS and CDR2 is SASEGT. The germline V and J ends were trimmed by 6 bases and 2 bases, with 11 bases remaining between them. CDR3 length: 14 amino acids. CDR3 sequence (DNA): TGTGCCAGCAGCCCTGGGACAACTGGAAACACCATATATTTT. This encodes CASSPGTTGNTIYF.

The chain links TRBV7-9 to TRBJ1-6; 7 bases align to TRBD1. V gave up 2 bases and J gave up 8 bases; unmatched junction bases: 6. This CDR3 comprises 15 residues. In germline, CDR1 is SEHNR, CDR2 FQNEAQ (reference sequence). The CDR3 DNA reads as TGTGCCAGCAGCTTAAACAGGGGAGATGATTCACCCCTCCACTTT. It yields the protein CASSLNRGDDSPLHF.

This rearrangement joins TRBV6-6 to TRBJ2-7, with TRBD2 as a possible D gene (5 bases). V shed 6 bases and J shed 4 bases, with 10 bases lying between them. This CDR3 has 12 residues. Germline V gene lookup returns CDR1 MNHNY and CDR2 SVGAGI (reference sequence). In DNA form, the CDR3 reads TGTGCCAGCAGCGAGATAGCGTACGAGCAGTACTTC. Translated: CASSEIAYEQYF.

The chain recombines TRBV7-2 with TRBJ1-4, with a weak D call TRBD1 (5 bases). Deletions cut 4 bases from V and 6 bases from J, with 15 bases between. Germline CDR1 and CDR2: SGHTA and FQGNSA. This CDR3 contains 15 residues. This CDR3 reads CASSSRSPRDEKLFF. CDR3 DNA sequence: TGTGCCAGCAGCTCTAGGAGCCCCAGGGATGAAAAACTGTTTTTT.

This clone was detected only a few times. V gene TRBV7-9 combines with J gene TRBJ2-7; 8 bases are shared with TRBD1. In germline, CDR1 is SEHNR, CDR2 FQNEAQ (reference sequence). The CDR3 has 14 residues. V was clipped by 5 bases and J by 3 bases; unmatched bases: 6. CDR3 coding DNA: TGTGCCAGCAGCGCCAGGGGGCAGGGCTACGAGCAGTACTTC. This translates into CASSARGQGYEQYF.

As for this clone: The same CDR3 arises from other DNA sequences in this sample as well. The chain couples TRBV19 to TRBJ2-1; the D gene is possibly TRBD2 (5 bases). The CDR3 sequence is 12 residues long. CDR1 and CDR2 from the germline V gene are LNHDA and SQIVND (reference sequence). With 1 base removed from V and 10 bases from J, the gap between germline ends came to 8 bases. In DNA, the CDR3 is TGTGCCAGTAGTATAGTTGGCGGGGAGCAGTTCTTC. Its protein product is CASSIVGGEQFF.

The CDR3 DNA reads as TGTGCCAGCAGCCACCCATCTTCTAACTATGGCTACACCTTC. Amino acids: CASSHPSSNYGYTF. The chain has TRBV5-6 and TRBJ1-2; no reliable D call. CDR3 length: 14 residues. Trimming pared 4 bases from V and 0 bases from J, leaving 10 bases between. Germline V gene data show CDR1 as SGHDT and CDR2 as YYEEEE.

The chain combines TRBV7-3 with TRBJ2-1, with TRBD2 as a possible D gene (6 bases). V was trimmed by 5 bases and J by 9 bases, leaving 20 bases between them. Germline CDR1 reads SGHTA; CDR2 reads FQGTGA. This CDR3 contains 15 residues. The CDR3 nucleotides are TGTGCCAGCAGCCAAATAGCGGCCCCATTGGCTGAGCAGTTCTTC. This codes for CASSQIAAPLAEQFF.

CDR3 sequence: CASRQGIRVTGNEQYF. The DNA of the CDR3 is TGTGCCAGCAGGCAGGGGATCAGGGTTACGGGAAACGAGCAGTACTTC. The rearrangement joins TRBV4-2 to TRBJ2-7; the D gene is possibly TRBD1 (6 bases). The CDR3 runs to 16 residues. The germline V and J ends were trimmed by 6 bases and 5 bases, with 23 bases remaining between them. The V gene's germline CDR1 is LGHNA and CDR2 YNFKEQ.

Notes on this clone: The junction shows a germline mismatch at one end, possibly a read error. The genes are TRBV7-9 and TRBJ1-1; D not resolved. The CDR3 runs 14 residues. The germline V gene encodes CDR1 SEHNR and CDR2 FQNEAQ (reference sequence). The chain's CDR3 is CASSLVNRNTEGFF. CDR3 in DNA: TGTGCCAGCAGCTTAGTTAACAGAAACACTGAAGGTTTCTTT.

The J gene is TRBJ2-7, the V gene TRBV10-3; 8 bases align to TRBD1. This CDR3 has 13 residues. CDR1 and CDR2 (germline): ENHRY, SYGVKD. J gave up 2 bases and V 10 bases, and 7 bases lay outside the gene matches. CDR3 in amino acids: CATRQGNPYEQYF. CDR3 in DNA: TGTGCCACCCGACAGGGGAATCCCTACGAGCAGTACTTC.

This clone was seen a few times. The chain couples TRBV28 to TRBJ2-1, with 11 bases aligning to TRBD2. V shed 3 bases, J shed 3 bases, and the junction held 1 base outside the gene matches. Germline V lookup: CDR1 MDHEN, CDR2 SYDVKM. The length of the CDR3 is 15 residues. CDR3 nucleotides: TGTGCCAGCAGTTTCGGACTAGCGGGCTACAATGAGCAGTTCTTC. Amino acids: CASSFGLAGYNEQFF.

The CDR3 sequence: CASSIGRGSGNTIYF. The CDR3, as DNA: TGTGCCAGTAGTATCGGAAGAGGTTCTGGAAACACCATATATTTT. This chain joins TRBV19 and TRBJ1-3; D gene uncertain. The V gene's germline CDR1 is LNHDA and CDR2 SQIVND (reference sequence). The CDR3 runs 15 residues. The ends were cut back, 3 bases at V and 1 base at J, with 10 bases in the middle.

The sample holds one count of this clone. J is TRBJ2-2 and V is TRBV9; 7 bases fit TRBD2. This CDR3 comprises 18 residues. V lost 6 bases, J lost 0 bases, and 14 bases stayed unmatched. The germline CDR1 and CDR2 sequences are SGDLS and YYNGEE. The DNA of the CDR3 is TGTGCCAGCACCCAGAGCCCCGGGGGGACGGCGAACACCGGGGAGCTGTTTTTT. Amino acid sequence: CASTQSPGGTANTGELFF.

The count of this clone is one. Written as DNA, the CDR3 is TGTGCCATCAGTGTGAACCAAGAGACCCAGTACTTC. It specifies CAISVNQETQYF. V and J are TRBV10-3 and TRBJ2-5; D is undetermined. From germline, CDR1 is ENHRY and CDR2 SYGVKD. Trimming removed 4 bases at V and 0 bases at J, with 3 bases between. The CDR3 runs to 12 residues.

This rearrangement joins TRBV29-1 to TRBJ2-2; tentative D call: TRBD1 (6 bases). The germline CDR1 and CDR2 sequences are SQVTM and ANQGSEA. V shed 7 bases and J shed 1 base, with 10 bases lying between them. The CDR3 loop spans 13 amino acids. The CDR3 nucleotides are TGCAGCGCGGGACAAGTGAACACCGGGGAGCTGTTTTTT. As protein: CSAGQVNTGELFF.

This sequence joins TRBV29-1 and TRBJ1-1, with D perhaps TRBD1 (6 bases). This CDR3 has 12 amino acids. V dropped 6 bases and J dropped 4 bases, with 12 bases sitting between them. From germline, CDR1 is SQVTM and CDR2 ANQGSEA. CDR3 amino acids: CSVTGIGTEAFF. The CDR3 DNA reads as TGCAGCGTCACAGGGATCGGCACTGAAGCTTTCTTT.

This clone is classed as medium-sized. Other DNA sequences in this specimen translate into the identical CDR3. The chain carries TRBV18 and TRBJ1-2; 7 bases align to TRBD1. After removal of 6 bases from V and 2 bases from J, the junction contained 3 bases not matched to a gene. In germline, CDR1 is KGHSH, CDR2 LQKENI. The CDR3 is 13 amino acids. The CDR3 coding sequence is TGTGCCAGCTCCTCGGGACAGAACTATGGCTACACCTTC. It codes for CASSSGQNYGYTF.

The V gene is TRBV5-1, the J gene TRBJ1-2; TRBD1 matches at 10 bases. Losses at the gene ends were 5 bases for V and 7 bases for J; bases not matched to a gene: 8. The CDR3 is 14 residues long. Germline V gene sequence: CDR1 SGHRS, CDR2 YFSETQ. The CDR3 here is CASRERDRGFGYTF. The CDR3 bases are TGCGCCAGCAGGGAAAGGGACAGGGGTTTTGGCTACACCTTC.

This clone came up once. The genes are TRBV6-5 and TRBJ2-4, with a possible D match to TRBD2 (6 bases). The CDR3 is 14 amino acids. V lost 5 bases to trimming and J lost 0 bases, with 8 bases between them. Germline values: CDR1 MNHEY, CDR2 SVGAGI. CDR3 region: CASSPGLAKNIQYF. The DNA of the CDR3 is TGTGCCAGCAGTCCGGGACTAGCCAAAAACATTCAGTACTTC.

The chain uses TRBV14 and TRBJ2-1; 9 bases agree with TRBD2. The CDR3 has 15 amino acids. Germline-derived CDR1 and CDR2 are SGHDN and FVKESK. The J segment lost 7 bases and the V segment lost 1 base, leaving 5 bases of the junction unmatched. The CDR3 loop reads CASSQGLAVGNEQFF. CDR3 DNA sequence: TGTGCCAGCAGCCAAGGACTAGCGGTAGGGAATGAGCAGTTCTTC.

The chain employs TRBV11-2 and TRBJ2-7, with 8 bases lining up with TRBD1. V lost 2 bases and J lost 0; bases outside the gene matches: 3. The germline V gene encodes CDR1 SGHAT and CDR2 FQNNGV. This CDR3 spans 15 amino acids. The CDR3 DNA reads as TGTGCCAGCAGCTTAACTACAGGGGGCTCCTACGAGCAGTACTTC. Translated, it gives CASSLTTGGSYEQYF.